This T cell receptor beta chain was captured in a study of read filtering for tumor transcriptome and immune sequencing (dated by TCRdb to between 2020 and 2021). Turning to the overall study: The cohort consisted of roughly 18 male and more than 11 female patients, with a mean age of about 66 years and an age range of roughly 45 to 80. TCR-region mapped reads per sample ranged from about 4.05 to 11 million with IR-seq versus only about 80 to 1,300 with RNA-seq. TCR repertoires obtained by targeted immune repertoire sequencing and by bulk whole-transcriptome sequencing performed on the same bone marrow samples were compared. After DNase treatment, whole-transcriptome libraries were prepared using the TruSeq RNA Access Library Prep Kit. One of the main goals was to work out a read-filtering strategy for immune repertoire data, in particular whether clonotypes backed by only a single read should be removed. Under revised international staging, about 8 patients fell into R-ISS I, more than 15 into R-ISS II and more than five into R-ISS III.

Starting from 400 to 450 ng RNA, TCR libraries were constructed with the Immunoverse kit using molecular barcoded adaptors that cover the alpha/delta and beta/gamma chains. TCR library preparation used the same RNA that was used for transcriptome sequencing. Sequencing of the TCR libraries was done on an Illumina HiSeq 4000 with 2 x 150 cycles. The study's processing was this. MiXCR aligned TCR reads to human V, D, J and C references and assembled the aligned reads into CDR3 clonotypes, with quality filtering and error correction included. The tcR package in R was used to analyze clonotype counts and gene usage diversity. For inspection of raw mapping reads, RNA-seq reads were mapped by STAR aligner version 2.5.3a onto GRCh37 of the human genome. To test how sequencing depth affected the clonotypes detected, IR-seq fastq files were randomly downsampled with Seqtk 1.3. TCRdb reprocessed the public reads (quality trimming at Q25 with fastp, clone calling with MiXCR) and kept in-frame beta chains. Identical CDR3 proteins give one entry, which carries the most common genes and DNA. TCRdb's processing, not the authors' own work, is the source of the V and J calls. For this sample the table gives 35,000 to 50,000 distinct CDR3 sequences, of which roughly 20% were detected only once. The top ten hold more than 30% of the sample.

Germline trimming amounts to 7 bases on V and 6 bases on J, with 6 as the count of junction bases outside the gene matches. The CDR3, cysteine through phenylalanine, is 12 amino acids long. The kept DNA is CDR3 alone, 36 bases in frame from the first base. For CDR1 and CDR2, the germline V gene lists SQVTM and ANQGSEA. This clonotype was detected ten times or more. The antigen this receptor binds is unknown. Base qualities were left out, and no much larger clone turns up one base away. Bone marrow was sampled from every patient at the time of active disease. Bone marrow mononuclear cells were isolated by Ficoll-Hypaque density gradient centrifugation. Myeloma plasma cells were removed and CD138-negative cells were collected by negative selection after labeling with CD138 magnetic microbeads on a MACS separator. Flow cytometry on an Attune NxT with CD138 antibodies was used to check the purity of the isolated cells. Total RNA was extracted with TRIzol reagent and quantified with a NanoDrop spectrophotometer. Paired RNA-seq and IR-seq were performed on each patient's CD138-negative bone marrow sample.

General findings and caveats noted by the study authors: The sorted CD138-negative fraction was not purified T cells but a mixed bone marrow immune population. Single-read clonotypes made up roughly four fifths of clonotypes but only 3.5% to 4.5% of total reads in IR-seq, compared with roughly 70% of clonotypes and approximately 45% of reads in RNA-seq. IR-seq captured clonotypes at much higher depth and more reliably than RNA-seq, and smaller IR-seq throughput sufficed to identify most shared clonotypes. Removing single-read clonotypes increased the correlation between IR-seq and RNA-seq shared clonotype proportions.

The sequenced material came from a population of CD138-negative cells sorted from bone marrow. What the cell subset or site label conveys for this sample: bone marrow mononuclear cells depleted of CD138+ plasma/myeloma cells by negative magnetic selection. This chain joins TRBV29-1 to TRBJ1-1, with 9 bases in between that match TRBD1. This sequence was found in a donor over 35 with multiple myeloma. In nucleotide form, the sequence is TGCAGCGATTTCGACAGGGGGGCTGAAGCTTTCTTT. Protein translation: CSDFDRGAEAFF.